This T cell receptor (beta chain) is drawn from a study of monozygotic twins with inflammatory bowel disease (dated by TCRdb to the late 2010s). General notes on the study: The complete study included approximately 28 monozygotic twin pairs: 19 IBD-discordant Danish pairs and nine German pairs, of which four were IBD-concordant and five were IBD-discordant. The search for disease-associated traits relied mainly on comparing IBD patients with their genetically identical healthy co-twins within discordant pairs. Each individual had, on average, about 151 000 unique TCRalpha sequences and 181 000 unique TCRbeta sequences available for analysis. Broad study findings and their caveats: Measured by the inverse Simpson index, TCRbeta repertoire diversity was lower in IBD patients than in their healthy co-twins. No difference in repertoire similarity was observed between concordant and discordant twins, possibly owing to limited statistical power. Different T cell subtypes could not be distinguished in the analysis. No single strong signal or clonotype linked to IBD turned up in the results, so the idea that one exists was not supported. Because patients were on differing immunosuppressive treatments, the repertoires may have picked up extra background noise and inter-individual variability. Compared with healthy twins, IBD patients had fewer clonotypes in common with other individuals, a difference most pronounced in patients showing signs of disease activity.

Of note for this clonotype: The target of this receptor is not known.

The receptor library was made with 5' RACE. Each TCR library was prepared from around 3.5 ug of total RNA. For each sample, cDNA synthesis with SMARTScribe reverse transcriptase was split into eight separate reactions. During cDNA synthesis, template switching was used to introduce unique molecular identifiers that contained a 6-nucleotide sample barcode. TCRalpha and TCRbeta cDNA was amplified in two nested PCRs of around 15 and 9 cycles, and bead purification was carried out after each PCR. Before amplification, cDNA was treated with uracil DNA-glycosylase and purified using the QIAquick PCR purification kit. In the second PCR, Illumina TruSeq-compatible adapters and sample-specific barcodes were added. Library quality and concentration were checked on TapeStation and Qubit, and libraries were pooled at 4.5 to 5.5 ng each. Sequencing of the pooled libraries was done on an Illumina HiSeq2500 single-index Rapid Run using custom sequencing primers and 2 x 100 bp reads. On the study's bioinformatics: PCR and sequencing errors were corrected by UMI-based consensus assembly using MiGEC version 1.2.6. MiXCR version 2.1.1 was used to carry out V(D)J alignment, clonotype assembly and CDR3 extraction. To normalise gene usage, clonotype sharing and MAIT/NKT TCR abundance, the top 1000, 10 000 and 20 000 clonotypes in each sample were analysed. Diversity was computed as the inverse Simpson index with the vegan R package after downsampling to 27 000 UMIs. Paired Mann-Whitney U tests on discordant twin pairs were used, with Benjamini-Hochberg multiple-testing correction. TCRdb reprocessed the reads and provides one entry for every CDR3 protein sequence; no DNA is given. The V and J calls shown here were made by TCRdb, not taken from the authors' results. The sample's own table lists approximately 390,000 distinct CDR3 sequences. Around 2.5% of the sample belongs to the ten largest clones.

CDR1 DFQATT and CDR2 SNEGSKA are derived from the germline V gene (reference sequence). The CDR3 goes from the cysteine to the phenylalanine over 14 residues. This entry has no DNA. From each donor, a roughly 2.5 ml peripheral blood sample was drawn into PAXgene tubes and stored at -80 degrees C. Without any T cell sorting, total RNA was extracted from whole blood using the PAXgene blood miRNA kit on an automated QIAcube. Peripheral blood from monozygotic twin pairs who were concordant or discordant for inflammatory bowel disease underwent deep TCRalpha and TCRbeta repertoire profiling using unique molecular barcoding. Smoking habits were recorded for all twin pairs, with individuals classified as current, former or never smokers.

This clonotype was obtained from a human donor with ulcerative colitis or Crohn's disease, or a healthy co-twin of an affected twin (not recorded which). The rearrangement joined TRBV20-1 to TRBJ1-2; absent DNA, TCRdb's TRBD1 call cannot be checked. The sequenced material came from blood. The CDR3 region reads CSARRAGGHYGYTF.